A selection of T cell receptor beta chains follows, all from one sample in a study of T-cell reconstitution after alpha-beta-depleted transplantation in children. One entry per CDR3 protein, called by TCRdb with MiXCR from the PCR reads. The profile shows approximately 640,000 distinct CDR3 sequences, 16% of them singletons. This material consisted of PBMCs from the stem cell graft donor, taken from the stem cell graft. The source is a human donor who donated a stem cell graft to a child with acute myeloid leukemia. CDR3s include the opening cysteine and the closing phenylalanine or tryptophan. Fields, in order: V gene, D gene, clone size, J gene, CDR3 protein, CDR3 DNA. D genes are given only for firm matches. The size of a clone is reported for some rows only, either as once, few or many, or as a class for expanded clones.

v_gene: TRBV20-1
d_gene: TRBD2
abundance: many
j_gene: TRBJ2-7
CDR3aa: CSAREGLAGGFSSYEQYF
CDR3nt: TGCAGTGCTAGAGAAGGACTAGCGGGGGGATTTAGCTCCTACGAGCAGTACTTC

v_gene: TRBV5-1
d_gene: TRBD1
abundance: .
j_gene: TRBJ1-5
CDR3aa: CASSLSGQGDQPQHF
CDR3nt: TGCGCCAGCAGCTTGAGCGGACAGGGGGATCAGCCCCAGCATTTT

v_gene: TRBV15
d_gene: TRBD1
abundance: few
j_gene: TRBJ1-3
CDR3aa: CATSIDRGRDTIYF
CDR3nt: TGTGCCACCAGCATTGACAGGGGTCGGGACACCATATATTTT

v_gene: TRBV5-1
d_gene: TRBD2
abundance: .
j_gene: TRBJ2-1
CDR3aa: CASSPGRGLRNDQFF
CDR3nt: TGCGCCAGCAGCCCGGGGAGGGGCTTGAGGAATGACCAGTTCTTC

v_gene: TRBV11-2
d_gene: .
abundance: .
j_gene: TRBJ1-1
CDR3aa: CASSYQGHGTEAFF
CDR3nt: TGTGCCAGCAGCTATCAGGGTCATGGCACTGAAGCTTTCTTT

v_gene: TRBV6-2/TRBV6-3
d_gene: .
abundance: many
j_gene: TRBJ1-4
CDR3aa: CASSYGGTTNEKLFF
CDR3nt: TGTGCCAGCAGTTACGGCGGGACAACTAATGAAAAACTGTTTTTT

v_gene: TRBV4-2
d_gene: .
abundance: .
j_gene: TRBJ1-1
CDR3aa: CASSHSGAGTEAFF
CDR3nt: TGTGCCAGCAGCCACTCGGGAGCGGGCACTGAAGCTTTCTTT

v_gene: TRBV12-5
d_gene: .
abundance: .
j_gene: TRBJ1-5
CDR3aa: CASGSRRQPQHF
CDR3nt: TGTGCTAGTGGTTCTCGTCGTCAGCCCCAGCATTTT

v_gene: TRBV6-1
d_gene: .
abundance: few
j_gene: TRBJ2-3
CDR3aa: CASRPIQVDTQYF
CDR3nt: TGTGCCAGCAGGCCTATACAAGTGGATACGCAGTATTTT

v_gene: TRBV12-3/TRBV12-4
d_gene: .
abundance: .
j_gene: TRBJ1-2
CDR3aa: CASSNQGTHYGYTF
CDR3nt: TGTGCCAGCAGTAACCAGGGGACCCATTATGGCTACACCTTC

v_gene: TRBV11-1
d_gene: .
abundance: few
j_gene: TRBJ1-2
CDR3aa: CASSPGGSHGYTF
CDR3nt: TGTGCCAGCAGCCCCGGGGGAAGCCATGGCTACACCTTC